The entry that follows covers one T cell receptor beta chain sequence. The CDR3 totals 12 residues. Germline assignment: CDR1 SGHTA and CDR2 FQGNSA. V was shortened by 0 bases and J by 16 bases, with 13 bases between the two germline ends. This record belongs to a study of CD8+ T cells in alopecia areata. Noted treatment: oral pan-JAK inhibitor, 5-10 mg twice daily. Sequencing templates came from extracted RNA that was reverse transcribed into cDNA. Sequencing was performed with immunoSEQ multiplex PCR; in TCRdb, only in-frame clones are kept and a portion is missing. Of some 80,000 clones listed, around 66% are singletons.

V and J are TRBV7-2 and TRBJ2-1, with D maybe TRBD1 (6 bases). The starting material was CD8+ T cells sorted from blood, obtained at week 24, from a patient treated with tofacitinib. This sequence was found in a human donor with alopecia areata. The CDR3 DNA follows: TGTGCCAGCAGCTTAGCGGACAGTAGCCAATTCTTC. Translating it yields CASSLADSSQFF. The variable domain in full, with the rest retrieved from reference TRBV7-2 and TRBJ2-1, is GAGVSQSPSNKVTEKGKDVELRCDPISGHTALYWYRQSLGQGLEFLIYFQGNSAPDKSGLPSDRFSAERTGGSVSTLTIQRTQQEDSAVYLCASSLADSSQFFGPGTRLTVL.